This T cell receptor beta chain was sequenced during a study of T cell responses to AZD1222 COVID-19 vaccine. This CDR3 has 17 amino acids. The V segment lost 5 bases and the J segment 5 bases; nucleotides outside the gene matches: 15. Germline lookup yields CDR1 LNHDA and CDR2 SQIVND (reference sequence). The method was immunoSEQ multiplex PCR; TCRdb's version includes in-frame clones alone and lacks a portion of them. The data contain about 150,000 clones, about 90% of them singletons. The source of this sequence is an adult who received the AZD1222 COVID-19 vaccine. The chain combines TRBV19 with TRBJ2-7; the match to TRBD2 covers 10 bases. The sequencing here drew on peripheral blood, taken 28 days after the second AZD1222 dose. Written as DNA, the CDR3 is TGTGCCAGTAGTCCTGGGGCTAGCGGGAGACCAACACACGAGCAGTACTTC. It translates to CASSPGASGRPTHEQYF.